This record looks at one TCR beta chain sequence and its context. The CDR3 spans 15 residues. Per germline, CDR1 SGDLS and CDR2 YYNGEE. V lost 0 bases to trimming and J lost 0 bases, with 10 bases between them. This sample was taken from a study of blood T cell repertoires in COVID-19. Study in general: The study drew acute and convalescent COVID-19 samples from the United States, Italy and Spain. PBMCs, B-cell-depleted T cells, or T cells were the source of the cDNA or gDNA that made up the material.

As processed by the authors: From reference gene primer amplification, estimates of nucleated cell counts were derived. Profiled with immunoSEQ multiplex PCR; TCRdb holds only in-frame clones, not every one. V and J calls and clone size are copied from that table; D and trimming were computed from the DNA. The sample yields around 72,000 clones, 75% to 90% seen once. The material sequenced was peripheral blood. This TCR derives from a man over 45 with active COVID-19. The chain joins TRBV9 to TRBJ2-7, with D possibly TRBD1 on 6 matching bases. The CDR3 DNA sequence: TGTGCCAGCAGCGTAGGGCCAGGGGTCTCCTACGAGCAGTACTTC. It codes for CASSVGPGVSYEQYF. Supplemented by reference TRBV9 and TRBJ2-7, the full variable domain reads DSGVTQTPKHLITATGQRVTLRCSPRSGDLSVYWYQQSLDQGLQFLIQYYNGEERAKGNILERFSAQQFPDLHSELNLSSLELGDSALYFCASSVGPGVSYEQYFGPGTRLTVT.